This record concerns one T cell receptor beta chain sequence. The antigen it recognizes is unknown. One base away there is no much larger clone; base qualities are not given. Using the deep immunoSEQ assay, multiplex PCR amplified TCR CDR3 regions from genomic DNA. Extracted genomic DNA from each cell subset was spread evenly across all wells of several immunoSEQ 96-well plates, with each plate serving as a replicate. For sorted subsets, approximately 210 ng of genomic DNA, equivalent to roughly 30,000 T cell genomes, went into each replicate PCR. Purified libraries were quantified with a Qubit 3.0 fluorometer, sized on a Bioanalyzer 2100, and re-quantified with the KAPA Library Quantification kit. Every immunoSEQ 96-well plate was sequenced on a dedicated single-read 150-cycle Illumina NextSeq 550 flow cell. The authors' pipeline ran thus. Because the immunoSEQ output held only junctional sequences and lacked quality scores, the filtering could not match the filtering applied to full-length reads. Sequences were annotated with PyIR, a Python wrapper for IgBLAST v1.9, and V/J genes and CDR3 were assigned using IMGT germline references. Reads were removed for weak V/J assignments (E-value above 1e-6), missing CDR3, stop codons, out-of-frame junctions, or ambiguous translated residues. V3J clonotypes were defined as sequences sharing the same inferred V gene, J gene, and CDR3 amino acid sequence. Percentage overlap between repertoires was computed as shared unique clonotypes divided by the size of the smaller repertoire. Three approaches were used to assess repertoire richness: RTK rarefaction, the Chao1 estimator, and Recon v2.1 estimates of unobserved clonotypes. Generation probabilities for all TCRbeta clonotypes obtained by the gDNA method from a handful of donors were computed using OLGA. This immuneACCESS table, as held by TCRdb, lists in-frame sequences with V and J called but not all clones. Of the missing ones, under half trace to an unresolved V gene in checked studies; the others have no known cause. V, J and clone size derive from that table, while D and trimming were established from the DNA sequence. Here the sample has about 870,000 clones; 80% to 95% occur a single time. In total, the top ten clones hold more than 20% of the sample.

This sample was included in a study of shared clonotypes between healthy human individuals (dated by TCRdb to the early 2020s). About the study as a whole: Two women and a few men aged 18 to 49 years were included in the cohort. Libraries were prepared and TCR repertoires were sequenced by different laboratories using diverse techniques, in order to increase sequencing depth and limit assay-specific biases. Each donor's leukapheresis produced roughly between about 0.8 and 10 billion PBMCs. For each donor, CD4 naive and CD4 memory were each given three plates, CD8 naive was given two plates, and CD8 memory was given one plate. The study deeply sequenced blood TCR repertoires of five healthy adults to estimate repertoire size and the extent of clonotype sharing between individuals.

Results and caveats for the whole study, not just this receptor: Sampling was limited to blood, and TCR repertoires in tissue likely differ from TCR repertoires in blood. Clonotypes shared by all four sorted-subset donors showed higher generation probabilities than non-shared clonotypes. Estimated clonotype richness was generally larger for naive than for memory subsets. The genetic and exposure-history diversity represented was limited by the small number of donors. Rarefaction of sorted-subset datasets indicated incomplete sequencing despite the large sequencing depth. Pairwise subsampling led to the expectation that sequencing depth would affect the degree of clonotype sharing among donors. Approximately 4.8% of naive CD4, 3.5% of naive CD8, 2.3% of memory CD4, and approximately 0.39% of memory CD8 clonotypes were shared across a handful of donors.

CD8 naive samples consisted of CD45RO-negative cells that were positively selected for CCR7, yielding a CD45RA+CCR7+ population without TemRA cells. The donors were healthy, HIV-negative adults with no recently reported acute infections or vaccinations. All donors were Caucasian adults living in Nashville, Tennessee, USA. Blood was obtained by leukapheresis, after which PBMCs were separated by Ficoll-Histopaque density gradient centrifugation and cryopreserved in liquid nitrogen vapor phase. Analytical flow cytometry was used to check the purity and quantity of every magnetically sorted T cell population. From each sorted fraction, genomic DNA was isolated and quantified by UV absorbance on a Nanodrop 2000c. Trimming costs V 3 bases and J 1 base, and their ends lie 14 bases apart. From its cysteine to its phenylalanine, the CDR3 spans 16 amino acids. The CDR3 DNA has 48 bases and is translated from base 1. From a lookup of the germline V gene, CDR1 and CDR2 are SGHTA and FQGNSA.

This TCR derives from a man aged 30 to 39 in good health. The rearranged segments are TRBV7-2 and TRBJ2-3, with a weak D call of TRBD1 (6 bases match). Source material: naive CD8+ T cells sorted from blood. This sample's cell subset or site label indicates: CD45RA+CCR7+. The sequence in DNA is TGTGCCAGCAGCTTGCGGACAGTTTGGGGCACAGATACGCAGTATTTT. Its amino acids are CASSLRTVWGTDTQYF.